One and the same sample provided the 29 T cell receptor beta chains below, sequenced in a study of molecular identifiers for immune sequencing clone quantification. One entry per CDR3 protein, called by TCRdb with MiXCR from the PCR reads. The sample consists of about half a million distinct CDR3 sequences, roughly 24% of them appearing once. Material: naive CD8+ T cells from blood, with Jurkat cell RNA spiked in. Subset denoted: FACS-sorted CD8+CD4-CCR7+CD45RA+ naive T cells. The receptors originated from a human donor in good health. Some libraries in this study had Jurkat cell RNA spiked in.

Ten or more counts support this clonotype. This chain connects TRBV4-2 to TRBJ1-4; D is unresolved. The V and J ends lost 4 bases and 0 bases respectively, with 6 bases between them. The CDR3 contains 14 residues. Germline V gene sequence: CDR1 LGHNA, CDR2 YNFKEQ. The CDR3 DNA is TGTGCCAGCAGCCCGACTGCAACTAATGAAAAACTGTTTTTT. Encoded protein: CASSPTATNEKLFF.

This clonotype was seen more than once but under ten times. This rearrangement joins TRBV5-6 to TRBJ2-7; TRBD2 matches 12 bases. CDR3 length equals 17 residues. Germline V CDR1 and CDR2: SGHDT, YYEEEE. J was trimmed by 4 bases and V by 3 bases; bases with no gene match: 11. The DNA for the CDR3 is TGTGCCAGCAGCTGGGGGACTAGCGGGCCACCCGCGTACGAGCAGTACTTC. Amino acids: CASSWGTSGPPAYEQYF.

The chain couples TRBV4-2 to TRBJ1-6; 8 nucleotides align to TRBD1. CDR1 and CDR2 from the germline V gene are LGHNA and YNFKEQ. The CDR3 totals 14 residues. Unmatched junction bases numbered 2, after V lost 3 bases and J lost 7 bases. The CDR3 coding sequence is TGTGCCAGCAGCCAGGGGACAGGAAATTCACCCCTCCACTTT. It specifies CASSQGTGNSPLHF.

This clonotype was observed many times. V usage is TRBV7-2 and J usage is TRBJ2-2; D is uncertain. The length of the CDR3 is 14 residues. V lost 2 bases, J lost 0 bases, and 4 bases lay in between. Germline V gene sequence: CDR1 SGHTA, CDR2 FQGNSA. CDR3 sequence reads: CASSLIANTGELFF. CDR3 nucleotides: TGTGCCAGCAGCTTAATCGCGAACACCGGGGAGCTGTTTTTT. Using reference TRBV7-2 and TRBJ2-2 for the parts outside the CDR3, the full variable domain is GAGVSQSPSNKVTEKGKDVELRCDPISGHTALYWYRQSLGQGLEFLIYFQGNSAPDKSGLPSDRFSAERTGGSVSTLTIQRTQQEDSAVYLCASSLIANTGELFFGEGSRLTVL.

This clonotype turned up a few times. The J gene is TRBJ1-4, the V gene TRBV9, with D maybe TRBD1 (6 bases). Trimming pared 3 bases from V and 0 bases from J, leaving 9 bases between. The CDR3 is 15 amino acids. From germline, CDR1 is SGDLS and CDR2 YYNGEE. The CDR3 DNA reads TGTGCCAGCAGCGGATCAGGGGCAACTAATGAAAAACTGTTTTTT. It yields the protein CASSGSGATNEKLFF.

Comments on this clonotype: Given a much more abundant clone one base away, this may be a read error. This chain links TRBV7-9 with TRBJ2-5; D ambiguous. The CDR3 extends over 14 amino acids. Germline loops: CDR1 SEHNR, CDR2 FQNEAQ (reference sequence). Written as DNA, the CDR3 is TGTGCCAGCAGCTTAGGCGAACTCCAAGAGATCCAGTACTTC. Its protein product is CASSLGELQEIQYF.

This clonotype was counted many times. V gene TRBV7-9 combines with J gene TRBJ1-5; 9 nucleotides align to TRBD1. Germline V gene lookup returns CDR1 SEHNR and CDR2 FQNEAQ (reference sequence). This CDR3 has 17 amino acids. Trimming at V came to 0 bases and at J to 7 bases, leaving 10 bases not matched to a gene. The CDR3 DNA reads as TGTGCCAGCAGCTTAGCTGAGGGACAGGGCCCAGGACAGCCCCAGCATTTT. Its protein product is CASSLAEGQGPGQPQHF.

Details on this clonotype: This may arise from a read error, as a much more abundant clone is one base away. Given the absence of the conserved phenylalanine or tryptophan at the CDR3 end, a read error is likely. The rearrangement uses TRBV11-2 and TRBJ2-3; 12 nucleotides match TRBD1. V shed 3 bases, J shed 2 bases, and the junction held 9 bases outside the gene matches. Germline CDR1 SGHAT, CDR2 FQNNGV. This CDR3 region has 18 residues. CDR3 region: CASSLRGQGALDTDTQYL. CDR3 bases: TGTGCCAGCAGCTTGCGGGGACAGGGGGCGCTTGACACAGATACGCAGTATCTT.

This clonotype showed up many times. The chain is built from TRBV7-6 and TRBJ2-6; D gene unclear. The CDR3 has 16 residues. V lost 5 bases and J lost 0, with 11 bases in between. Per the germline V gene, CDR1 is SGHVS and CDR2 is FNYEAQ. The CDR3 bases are TGTGCCAGCAGCCCAGCACCAGTCTCTGGGGCCAACGTCCTGACTTTC. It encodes CASSPAPVSGANVLTF.

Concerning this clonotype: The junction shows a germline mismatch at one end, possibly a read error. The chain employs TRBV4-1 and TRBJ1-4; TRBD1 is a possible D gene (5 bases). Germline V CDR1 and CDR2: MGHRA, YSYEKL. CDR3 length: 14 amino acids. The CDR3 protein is CASSQVGTNEKLLF. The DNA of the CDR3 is TGCGCCAGCAGTCAAGTCGGGACTAATGAAAAACTGCTTTTT.

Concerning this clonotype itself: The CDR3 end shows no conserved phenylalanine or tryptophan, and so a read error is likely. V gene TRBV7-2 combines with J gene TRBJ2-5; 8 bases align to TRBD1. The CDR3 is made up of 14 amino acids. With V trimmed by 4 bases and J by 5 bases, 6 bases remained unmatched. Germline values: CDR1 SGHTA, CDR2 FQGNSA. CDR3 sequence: CASSSTGGLETQYL. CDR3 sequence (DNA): TGTGCCAGCAGCTCCACAGGGGGGTTGGAGACCCAGTACCTC.

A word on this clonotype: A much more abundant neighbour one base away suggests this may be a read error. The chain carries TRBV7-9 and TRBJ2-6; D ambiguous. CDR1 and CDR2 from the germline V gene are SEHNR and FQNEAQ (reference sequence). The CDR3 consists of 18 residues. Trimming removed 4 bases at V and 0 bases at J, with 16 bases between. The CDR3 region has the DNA TGTGCCAGCAGCTCCAACCGATTCACACACTCTGGGGCCAACGTCCTGACTTTC. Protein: CASSSNRFTHSGANVLTF. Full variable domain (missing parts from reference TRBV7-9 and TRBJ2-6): DTGVSQNPRHKITKRGQNVTFRCDPISEHNRLYWYRQTLGQGPEFLTYFQNEAQLEKSRLLSDRFSAERPKGSFSTLEIQRTEQGDSAMYLCASSSNRFTHSGANVLTFGAGSRLTVL.

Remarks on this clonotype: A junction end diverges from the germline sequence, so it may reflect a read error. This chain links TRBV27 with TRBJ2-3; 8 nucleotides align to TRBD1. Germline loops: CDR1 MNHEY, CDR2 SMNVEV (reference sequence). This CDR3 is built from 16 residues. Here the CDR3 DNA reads TGTGCCAGCAGTTTACTTCTCCCCCACGGGACAGGTACGCAGTATTTT. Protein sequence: CASSLLLPHGTGTQYF.

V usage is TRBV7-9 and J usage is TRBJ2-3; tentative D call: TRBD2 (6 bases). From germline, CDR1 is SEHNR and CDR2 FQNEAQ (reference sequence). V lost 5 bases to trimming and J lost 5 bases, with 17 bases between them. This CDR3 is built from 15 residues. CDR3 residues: CASSLPRDFQDTQYF. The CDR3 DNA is TGTGCCAGCAGCCTACCTCGGGACTTCCAAGATACGCAGTATTTT.

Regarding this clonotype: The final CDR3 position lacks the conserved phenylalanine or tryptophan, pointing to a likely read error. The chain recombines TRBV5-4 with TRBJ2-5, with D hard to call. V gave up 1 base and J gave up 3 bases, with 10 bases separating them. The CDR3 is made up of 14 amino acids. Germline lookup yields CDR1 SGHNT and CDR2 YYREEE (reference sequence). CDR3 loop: CASSLLPSKETQYS. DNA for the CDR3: TGTGCCAGCAGCTTGCTTCCCAGCAAAGAGACCCAGTACTCC.

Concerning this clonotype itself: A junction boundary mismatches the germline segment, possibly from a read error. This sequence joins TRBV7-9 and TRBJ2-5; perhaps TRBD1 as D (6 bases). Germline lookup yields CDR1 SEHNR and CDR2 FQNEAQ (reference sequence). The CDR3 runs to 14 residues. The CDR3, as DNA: TGTGCCAGCAGCCCATCATGGGGACAAGGGACCCAGTACTTC. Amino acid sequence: CASSPSWGQGTQYF. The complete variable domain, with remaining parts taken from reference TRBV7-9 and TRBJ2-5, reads DTGVSQNPRHKITKRGQNVTFRCDPISEHNRLYWYRQTLGQGPEFLTYFQNEAQLEKSRLLSDRFSAERPKGSFSTLEIQRTEQGDSAMYLCASSPSWGQGTQYFGPGTRLLVL.

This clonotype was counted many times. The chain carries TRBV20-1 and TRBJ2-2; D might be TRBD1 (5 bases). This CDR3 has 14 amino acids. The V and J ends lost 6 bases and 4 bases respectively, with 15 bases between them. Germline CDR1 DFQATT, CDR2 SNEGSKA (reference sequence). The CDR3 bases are TGCAGTGCCCCTGGCAGGGCCAGCACCGGGGAGCTGTTTTTT. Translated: CSAPGRASTGELFF.

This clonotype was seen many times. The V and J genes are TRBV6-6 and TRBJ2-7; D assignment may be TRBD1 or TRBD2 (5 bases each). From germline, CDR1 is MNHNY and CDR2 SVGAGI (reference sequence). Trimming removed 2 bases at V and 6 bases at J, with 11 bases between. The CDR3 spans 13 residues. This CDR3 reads CASSYGGLSEQYF. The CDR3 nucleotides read TGTGCCAGCAGTTACGGGGGTCTCTCCGAGCAGTACTTC.

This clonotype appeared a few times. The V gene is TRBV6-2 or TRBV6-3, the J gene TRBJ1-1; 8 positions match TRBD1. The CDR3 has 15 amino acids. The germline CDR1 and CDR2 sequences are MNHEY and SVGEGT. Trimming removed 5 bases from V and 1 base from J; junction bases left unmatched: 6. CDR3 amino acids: CASSETGTGNTEAFF. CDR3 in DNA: TGTGCCAGCAGTGAGACCGGGACAGGGAACACTGAAGCTTTCTTT.

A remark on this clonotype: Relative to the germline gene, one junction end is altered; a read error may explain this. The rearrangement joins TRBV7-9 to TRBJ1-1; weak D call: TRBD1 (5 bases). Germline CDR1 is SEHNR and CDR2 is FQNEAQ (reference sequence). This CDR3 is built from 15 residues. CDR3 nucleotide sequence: TGTGCCAGCAGCTTAGCCTTAGGGACGGCAACTGAAGCTATCTTT. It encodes CASSLALGTATEAIF.

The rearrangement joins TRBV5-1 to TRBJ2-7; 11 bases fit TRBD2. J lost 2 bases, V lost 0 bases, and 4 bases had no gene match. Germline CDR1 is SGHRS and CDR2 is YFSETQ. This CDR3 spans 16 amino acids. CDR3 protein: CASSLGTGLAAYEQYF. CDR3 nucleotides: TGCGCCAGCAGCTTGGGAACGGGACTAGCGGCCTACGAGCAGTACTTC. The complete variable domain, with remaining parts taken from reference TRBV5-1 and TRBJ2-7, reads KAGVTQTPRYLIKTRGQQVTLSCSPISGHRSVSWYQQTPGQGLQFLFEYFSETQRNKGNFPGRFSGRQFSNSRSEMNVSTLELGDSALYLCASSLGTGLAAYEQYFGPGTRLTVT.

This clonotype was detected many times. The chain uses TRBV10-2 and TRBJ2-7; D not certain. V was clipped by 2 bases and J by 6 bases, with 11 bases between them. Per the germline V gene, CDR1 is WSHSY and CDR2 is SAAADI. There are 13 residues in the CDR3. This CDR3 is CASSETGGPEQYF. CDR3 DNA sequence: TGCGCCAGCAGTGAGACCGGCGGCCCCGAGCAGTACTTC.

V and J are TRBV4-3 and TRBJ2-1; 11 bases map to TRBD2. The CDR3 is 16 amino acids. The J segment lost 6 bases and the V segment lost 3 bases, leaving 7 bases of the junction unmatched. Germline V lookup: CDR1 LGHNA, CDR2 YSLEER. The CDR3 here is CASSHRSSGRSNEQFF. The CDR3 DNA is TGCGCCAGCAGCCACCGATCTAGCGGGAGGAGCAATGAGCAGTTCTTC.

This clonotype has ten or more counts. CDR3 sequence (DNA): TGCGCCAGCAGCCAAGGTCGAGGGGAGCAGTACTTC. Its translation is CASSQGRGEQYF. This chain connects TRBV4-3 to TRBJ2-7; possibly TRBD2 for D (5 bases). The germline V gene encodes CDR1 LGHNA and CDR2 YSLEER. Trimming removed 1 base from V and 7 bases from J, with 8 bases in between. This CDR3 is built from 12 residues.

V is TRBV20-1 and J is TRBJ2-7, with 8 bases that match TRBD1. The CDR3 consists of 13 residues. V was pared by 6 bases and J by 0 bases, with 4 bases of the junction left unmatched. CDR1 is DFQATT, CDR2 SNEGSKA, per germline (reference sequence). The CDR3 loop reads CSAYTGGSYEQYF. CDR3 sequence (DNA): TGCAGTGCCTACACAGGGGGCTCCTACGAGCAGTACTTC.

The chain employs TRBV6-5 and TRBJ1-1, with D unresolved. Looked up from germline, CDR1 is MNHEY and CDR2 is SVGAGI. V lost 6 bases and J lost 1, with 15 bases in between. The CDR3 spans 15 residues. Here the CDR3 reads CASRGSDYPNTEAFF. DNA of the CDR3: TGTGCCAGCAGGGGGTCCGACTATCCGAACACTGAAGCTTTCTTT.

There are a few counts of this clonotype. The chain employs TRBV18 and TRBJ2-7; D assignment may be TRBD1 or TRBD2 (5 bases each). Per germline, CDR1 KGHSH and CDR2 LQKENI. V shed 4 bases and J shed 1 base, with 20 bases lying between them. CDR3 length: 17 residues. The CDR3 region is CASSLTGTQVGSYEQYF. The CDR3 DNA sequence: TGTGCCAGCTCACTGACCGGGACGCAGGTTGGTTCCTACGAGCAGTACTTC.

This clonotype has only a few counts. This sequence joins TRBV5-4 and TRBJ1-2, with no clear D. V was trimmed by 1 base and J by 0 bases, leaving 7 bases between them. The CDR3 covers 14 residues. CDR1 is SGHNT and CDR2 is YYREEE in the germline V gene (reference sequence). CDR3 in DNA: TGTGCCAGCAGCTTGTCCGGGGCTAACTATGGCTACACCTTC. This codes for CASSLSGANYGYTF.

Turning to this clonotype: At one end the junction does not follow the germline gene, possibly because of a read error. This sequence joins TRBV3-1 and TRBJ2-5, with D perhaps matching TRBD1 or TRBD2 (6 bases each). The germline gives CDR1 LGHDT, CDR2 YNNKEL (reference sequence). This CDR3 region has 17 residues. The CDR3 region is CASGQGGQGVFQETQYF. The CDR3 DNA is TGTGCCAGCGGCCAAGGGGGGCAGGGAGTTTTCCAAGAGACCCAGTACTTC.